The 10 T cell receptor beta chains reported below all come from one sample, sequenced in a study of cytomegalovirus exposure and HLA in healthy donors. It was with 60 Vbeta and 13 Jbeta primers that the PCR ran. Repertoires were generated with immunoSEQ multiplex PCR, while TCRdb's copy carries only in-frame clones and drops some. The table records about 150,000 clones, 65% to 85% of them present only once. Sequenced: PBMCs. The receptors shown here come from a male donor in good health and CMV-seronegative.

The V gene is TRBV19, the J gene TRBJ2-1; 10 bases match TRBD2. With 4 bases clipped from V and 2 bases from J, the junction kept 5 bases outside the gene matches. CDR1 and CDR2 from the germline V gene are LNHDA and SQIVND (reference sequence). This CDR3 spans 16 amino acids. The CDR3 DNA sequence: TGTGCCAGTAGTAGTCCCCTAGCGGGGGCCTACAATGAGCAGTTCTTC. It codes for CASSSPLAGAYNEQFF.

The chain carries TRBV5-6 and TRBJ2-5, with 9 bases fitting TRBD1. The CDR3 length is 14 residues. The V segment lost 2 bases and the J segment 5 bases; nucleotides outside the gene matches: 4. The germline CDR1 and CDR2 sequences are SGHDT and YYEEEE. CDR3 sequence reads: CASSLGTGRETQYF. DNA for the CDR3: TGTGCCAGCAGCTTAGGGACAGGGAGGGAGACCCAGTACTTC. Variable domain in full (rest from reference TRBV5-6 and TRBJ2-5): DAGVTQSPTHLIKTRGQQVTLRCSPKSGHDTVSWYQQALGQGPQFIFQYYEEEERQRGNFPDRFSGHQFPNYSSELNVNALLLGDSALYLCASSLGTGRETQYFGPGTRLLVL.

The chain employs TRBV4-2 and TRBJ2-1; TRBD2 aligns across 7 bases. The ends lost 0 bases at V and 1 base at J; junction bases unmatched: 9. Per germline, CDR1 LGHNA and CDR2 YNFKEQ. This CDR3 is 18 amino acids long. CDR3 DNA sequence: TGTGCCAGCAGCCAAGATGGACACGGACTAGGGTCCTACAATGAGCAGTTCTTC. Protein product: CASSQDGHGLGSYNEQFF.

This chain links TRBV7-2 with TRBJ2-5; TRBD2 aligns across 12 bases. Losses at the gene ends were 1 base for V and 8 bases for J; bases not matched to a gene: 8. The germline gives CDR1 SGHTA, CDR2 FQGNSA. The CDR3 is made up of 16 amino acids. CDR3 protein: CASSLVTSGGPVTQYF. The CDR3 DNA follows: TGTGCCAGCAGCTTAGTCACTAGCGGGGGGCCGGTCACCCAGTACTTC.

The chain joins TRBV7-3 to TRBJ1-6, with D perhaps TRBD1 (6 bases). Germline-derived CDR1 and CDR2 are SGHTA and FQGTGA. V was pared by 1 base and J by 0 bases, with 7 bases between. CDR3 size: 16 residues. The chain's CDR3 is CASSLRGGSYNSPLHF. The CDR3 bases are TGTGCCAGCAGCTTAAGAGGGGGCTCCTATAATTCACCCCTCCACTTT.

The gene calls are TRBV4-2 and TRBJ2-2, with 7 bases that match TRBD2. The CDR3 consists of 16 residues. Germline V gene lookup returns CDR1 LGHNA and CDR2 YNFKEQ. Trimming took 4 bases from V and 2 from J; bases not matched to a gene: 7. The CDR3 loop reads CASSPEGGRNTGELFF. For the CDR3, the DNA is TGTGCCAGCAGCCCTGAGGGCGGGAGAAACACCGGGGAGCTGTTTTTT.

This clone came up a few times. The gene calls are TRBV12-2 and TRBJ2-1; the table's D call TRBD1 went unverified against the DNA. TRBV12-2 is labeled a pseudogene. The CDR3 length is 20 residues. CDR3 bases: TGTGCAAGTCGCTTAGGCCAACCGAGGGACAGGGACGCCACGAAGGGTGAGCAGTTCTTC. Translated, it gives CASRLGQPRDRDATKGEQFF.

J is TRBJ2-5 and V is TRBV14, with a weak D call TRBD1 (6 bases). V lost 0 bases and J 3 bases, leaving 32 bases between the germline ends. CDR3 length: 22 residues. Germline V gene data show CDR1 as SGHDN and CDR2 as FVKESK. The CDR3 is CASSQEEGILQGWPRPEETQYF. DNA of the CDR3: TGTGCCAGCAGCCAAGAAGAGGGAATCTTACAGGGTTGGCCCCGACCTGAAGAGACCCAGTACTTC.

The CDR3 DNA reads as TGTGCCACCATTGGGGAGGACACCGGGGAGCTGTTTTTT. Protein product: CATIGEDTGELFF. V gene TRBV15 combines with J gene TRBJ2-2, with D possibly matching TRBD2 (6 bases). The CDR3 contains 13 residues. V was trimmed by 7 bases and J by 3 bases, leaving 9 bases between them. Looked up from germline, CDR1 is LNHNV and CDR2 is YYDKDF (reference sequence).

The chain is built from TRBV6-1 and TRBJ1-1; D may be TRBD1 (5 bases). The CDR3 sequence is 14 residues long. The germline V gene encodes CDR1 MNHNS and CDR2 SASEGT. Trimming stripped 8 bases from V and 0 bases from J, with 13 bases between. The CDR3 region has the DNA TGTGCCAGCCCCACGGGGGGAGTGAACACTGAAGCTTTCTTT. Amino acid sequence: CASPTGGVNTEAFF.